These 32 T cell receptor beta chains came from one sample sequenced in a study of early stage breast cancer tumors. Profiling relied on immunoSEQ multiplex PCR, and the TCRdb table lists in-frame clones only, not all of them. The table includes fewer than 70,000 clones, roughly 80% detected once. Sequenced input: blood. All receptors come from a person aged 35 to 50 with breast cancer.

V usage is TRBV5-4 and J usage is TRBJ2-1; TRBD2 agrees at 8 bases. The V gene end was trimmed by 4 bases and the J gene end by 5 bases; junction bases not matched to a gene: 8. The CDR3 extends over 15 amino acids. Germline CDR1 reads SGHNT; CDR2 reads YYREEE (reference sequence). The CDR3 region has the DNA TGTGCCAGCAGCCCCAGCGGGGGAGGGGACAATGAGCAGTTCTTC. Its translation: CASSPSGGGDNEQFF.

V and J are TRBV30 and TRBJ1-1; D unresolved. With 2 bases removed from V and 6 bases from J, the gap between germline ends came to 7 bases. The CDR3 contains 11 residues. Germline values: CDR1 GTSNPN, CDR2 SVGIG (reference sequence). In DNA form, the CDR3 reads TGTGCCTGGAGTAGAGAGGCTGAAGCTTTCTTT. It encodes CAWSREAEAFF.

This rearrangement joins TRBV5-1 to TRBJ2-1, with 9 bases fitting TRBD2. In germline, CDR1 is SGHRS, CDR2 YFSETQ. The CDR3 runs to 16 residues. The trim removed 5 bases at V and 8 bases at J, leaving 14 bases unmatched. In DNA form, the CDR3 reads TGCGCCAGCAGTCCTAGCGGGAAGTCCAATGGCTATGAGCAGTTCTTC. Protein sequence: CASSPSGKSNGYEQFF. The full variable domain, in which reference TRBV5-1 and TRBJ2-1 provide the parts outside the CDR3, is KAGVTQTPRYLIKTRGQQVTLSCSPISGHRSVSWYQQTPGQGLQFLFEYFSETQRNKGNFPGRFSGRQFSNSRSEMNVSTLELGDSALYLCASSPSGKSNGYEQFFGPGTRLTVL.

This clone was seen a few times. The V call is TRBV6-1, the J call TRBJ1-5; unclear D gene. Germline CDR1 is MNHNS and CDR2 is SASEGT. Trimming removed 7 bases from V and 4 bases from J, with 11 bases in between. The CDR3 totals 13 residues. The CDR3, as DNA: TGTGCCAGCATTACCGCTGAGAATCAGCCCCAGCATTTT. Protein sequence: CASITAENQPQHF.

In this sample, this clone turned up once. V gene TRBV6-1 combines with J gene TRBJ2-3, with D unresolved. Trimming shortened V by 6 bases and J by 2 bases, and 15 bases separated the two germline ends. Germline-derived CDR1 and CDR2 are MNHNS and SASEGT. This CDR3 contains 15 residues. CDR3 sequence reads: CASRDGRQPTDTQYF. In DNA, the CDR3 is TGTGCCAGCAGGGACGGGCGGCAACCCACAGATACGCAGTATTTT.

The genes are TRBV7-8 and TRBJ2-2; D possibly corresponds to TRBD2 (6 bases). The CDR3 is 16 amino acids. V lost 5 bases, J lost 3 bases, and 16 bases lay in between. CDR1 is SGHVS and CDR2 is FQNEAQ in the germline V gene. This chain's CDR3 is CASSPKWRRDTGELFF. The CDR3 DNA reads TGTGCCAGCAGCCCCAAATGGAGGAGGGACACCGGGGAGCTGTTTTTT.

This clone was picked up a small number of times. The rearrangement uses TRBV6-4 and TRBJ2-2; D may be TRBD2 (5 bases). The ends were cut back, 0 bases at V and 2 bases at J, with 7 bases in the middle. The CDR3 spans 15 residues. Germline lookup yields CDR1 MRHNA and CDR2 SNTAGT. CDR3 coding DNA: TGTGCCAGCAGTGACTCGGCGGGTAACACCGGGGAGCTGTTTTTT. This translates into CASSDSAGNTGELFF.

V gene TRBV7-3 combines with J gene TRBJ2-1, with 9 bases identical to TRBD2. The CDR3 covers 14 residues. Trimming cost V 4 bases and J 6 bases; bases outside gene matches: 4. Per germline, CDR1 SGHTA and CDR2 FQGTGA. CDR3 nucleotide sequence: TGTGCCAGCAGCTATAGCGGGAGAGGCAATGAGCAGTTCTTC. Amino acids: CASSYSGRGNEQFF.

This clone came up a few times. The rearrangement joins TRBV11-2 to TRBJ2-7; no clear D. V gave up 5 bases and J gave up 2 bases, with 7 bases separating them. CDR1 and CDR2 from the germline V gene are SGHAT and FQNNGV. The CDR3 covers 12 residues. CDR3 amino acids: CASSPDPYEQYF. The CDR3, as DNA: TGTGCCAGCAGCCCGGATCCCTACGAGCAGTACTTC. Looking up the rest from reference TRBV11-2 and TRBJ2-7 gives the full variable domain: EAGVAQSPRYKIIEKRQSVAFWCNPISGHATLYWYQQILGQGPKLLIQFQNNGVVDDSQLPKDRFSAERLKGVDSTLKIQPAKLEDSAVYLCASSPDPYEQYFGPGTRLTVT.

This chain connects TRBV6-1 to TRBJ2-5, with D possibly being TRBD1 (6 bases). Trimming cost V 8 bases and J 7 bases, with 17 bases left between them. The germline gives CDR1 MNHNS, CDR2 SASEGT. This CDR3 has 13 residues. CDR3 residues: CASVRDIPRTQYF. DNA of the CDR3: TGTGCCAGCGTCCGGGACATCCCCAGGACCCAGTACTTC.

This rearrangement joins TRBV5-6 to TRBJ2-7; D might be TRBD2 (5 bases). Germline CDR1 is SGHDT and CDR2 is YYEEEE. V lost 0 bases and J lost 7, with 11 bases in between. This CDR3 spans 13 amino acids. CDR3 bases: TGTGCCAGCAGCTTGGTGGCTACGGGGGAGCAGTACTTC. This encodes CASSLVATGEQYF.

The chain joins TRBV10-3 to TRBJ2-7; 10 bases are shared with TRBD2. The length of the CDR3 is 15 residues. J was trimmed by 3 bases and V by 4 bases; bases with no gene match: 6. Germline V gene lookup returns CDR1 ENHRY and CDR2 SYGVKD. CDR3 bases: TGTGCCATCAGTGCCTCTAGCGGGAGCTTCTACGAGCAGTACTTC. Residues: CAISASSGSFYEQYF.

This chain connects TRBV25-1 to TRBJ1-6, with 8 positions matching TRBD1. Germline assignment: CDR1 MGHDK and CDR2 SYGVNS. The V segment lost 4 bases and the J segment 8 bases; nucleotides outside the gene matches: 7. The CDR3 runs to 15 residues. CDR3 bases: TGTGCCAGCAGTGCGCTGGACAGGGACGATTCACCCCTCCACTTT. Protein product: CASSALDRDDSPLHF.

This clone was counted a single time. This chain uses TRBV27 with TRBJ2-7; 9 bases align to TRBD2. V shed 2 bases, J shed 2 bases, and the junction held 13 bases outside the gene matches. Germline-derived CDR1 and CDR2 are MNHEY and SMNVEV (reference sequence). This CDR3 has 18 residues. CDR3 residues: CASSLIGKGGRVPYEQYF. CDR3 DNA: TGTGCCAGCAGTTTAATTGGGAAGGGCGGGAGGGTTCCCTACGAGCAGTACTTC.

This clone was detected once. V gene TRBV11-3 combines with J gene TRBJ2-3; weak D call: TRBD2 (5 bases). CDR1 is SGHNT, CDR2 YENEEA, per germline. The V gene lost 5 bases and the J gene lost 6 bases, with 9 bases spanning the gap. This CDR3 contains 12 residues. In DNA form, the CDR3 reads TGTGCCAGCAGCATAAGAGGGGATACGCAGTATTTT. This codes for CASSIRGDTQYF.

The rearrangement links TRBV28 to TRBJ1-1, with D maybe TRBD1 (5 bases). Germline CDR1 MDHEN, CDR2 SYDVKM. V lost 8 bases and J lost 2, with 18 bases in between. The CDR3 runs 15 residues. The CDR3 sequence is CASRDQRGVNTEAFF. CDR3 sequence (DNA): TGTGCCAGCCGAGATCAAAGAGGGGTTAACACTGAAGCTTTCTTT.

The genes are TRBV18 and TRBJ2-7, with no clear D. Deletions cut 3 bases from V and 3 bases from J, with 9 bases between. CDR1 and CDR2 from the germline V gene are KGHSH and LQKENI. CDR3 size: 13 residues. CDR3 in DNA: TGTGCCAGCTCACCCTTTGACCGCTACGAGCAGTACTTC. Translating it yields CASSPFDRYEQYF.

This rearrangement joins TRBV7-9 to TRBJ2-1; 7 positions match TRBD1. With 6 bases clipped from V and 14 bases from J, the junction kept 13 bases outside the gene matches. Germline V CDR1 and CDR2: SEHNR, FQNEAQ (reference sequence). CDR3 length: 13 amino acids. This chain's CDR3 is CASSRTGASIEFF. In nucleotides, the CDR3 is TGTGCCAGCAGTCGTACAGGGGCCAGCATAGAGTTCTTC.

The table lists this clone with a count of one. This chain connects TRBV18 to TRBJ1-2; 9 bases align to TRBD1. Looked up from germline, CDR1 is KGHSH and CDR2 is LQKENI. The CDR3 spans 15 residues. After removal of 1 base from V and 4 bases from J, the junction contained 4 bases not matched to a gene. CDR3 sequence reads: CASSPRTGEGYGYTF. In DNA, the CDR3 is TGTGCCAGCTCACCACGGACAGGGGAGGGCTATGGCTACACCTTC.

This clone was counted once. This chain links TRBV19 with TRBJ1-1, with D hard to call. The germline V gene encodes CDR1 LNHDA and CDR2 SQIVND (reference sequence). With 5 bases removed from V and 2 bases from J, the gap between germline ends came to 9 bases. The CDR3 spans 13 residues. CDR3 sequence: CASSVISNTEAFF. CDR3 nucleotide sequence: TGTGCCAGTAGTGTCATTTCAAACACTGAAGCTTTCTTT.

The genes are TRBV7-8 and TRBJ1-1; D is undetermined. Germline-derived CDR1 and CDR2 are SGHVS and FQNEAQ. The CDR3 spans 13 residues. Trimming left V 5 bases short and J 5 bases short, with 12 bases between. CDR3 in DNA: TGTGCCAGCAGCCCAACGGCTCGGACTGAAGCTTTCTTT. Translating gives CASSPTARTEAFF.

This clone was detected only a few times. This chain links TRBV30 with TRBJ1-2, with D perhaps TRBD1 (5 bases). The CDR3 sequence is 11 residues long. In germline, CDR1 is GTSNPN, CDR2 SVGIG (reference sequence). Trimming shortened V by 5 bases and J by 6 bases, and 10 bases separated the two germline ends. CDR3 region: CAWAQGDGYTF. The CDR3 DNA reads as TGTGCCTGGGCTCAGGGAGATGGCTACACCTTC.

The chain has TRBV30 and TRBJ2-1; no reliable D call. Per germline, CDR1 GTSNPN and CDR2 SVGIG (reference sequence). With 0 bases removed from V and 13 bases from J, the gap between germline ends came to 10 bases. The CDR3 runs to 11 residues. As DNA, the CDR3 is TGTGCCTGGAGTGTAGGGCCTCCCCAGTTCTTC. It codes for CAWSVGPPQFF.

The chain employs TRBV7-9 and TRBJ2-3; D uncertain. Trimming took off 1 base at V and 0 bases at J, with 5 bases between the two ends. Germline assignment: CDR1 SEHNR and CDR2 FQNEAQ (reference sequence). There are 14 residues in the CDR3. The CDR3 nucleotides read TGTGCCAGCAGCTTAGATCAAAGCACAGATACGCAGTATTTT. This codes for CASSLDQSTDTQYF.

This rearrangement joins TRBV12-5 to TRBJ2-1; tentative D call: TRBD1 (6 bases). V gave up 3 bases and J gave up 6 bases, with 6 bases separating them. From germline, CDR1 is LGHNT and CDR2 FRNRAP. The CDR3 sequence is 12 residues long. CDR3 nucleotides: TGTGCTAGTGGTTTCAGGGGCAATGAGCAGTTCTTC. Its protein is CASGFRGNEQFF.

Only a few counts were recorded for this clone. The gene calls are TRBV7-9 and TRBJ1-5; D is ambiguous. Trimming took 5 bases from V and 4 from J, leaving 6 bases between them. The CDR3 has 12 amino acids. The germline CDR1 and CDR2 sequences are SEHNR and FQNEAQ (reference sequence). The CDR3 reads CASSKGNQPQHF. For the CDR3, the DNA is TGTGCCAGCAGCAAGGGAAATCAGCCCCAGCATTTT.

The chain is built from TRBV5-8 and TRBJ2-3, with D hard to call. Germline lookup yields CDR1 SGHTS and CDR2 YDEGEE. V lost 0 bases to trimming and J lost 2 bases, with 13 bases between them. The CDR3 spans 16 residues. The DNA of the CDR3 is TGTGCCAGCAGCTTGGGGTCTAGAAGTCTCACAGATACGCAGTATTTT. The encoded protein is CASSLGSRSLTDTQYF.

This clone was seen once. The CDR3 loop is CASSPQGRGGYNEQFF. The CDR3 region has the DNA TGTGCCAGCAGCCCCCAAGGGAGAGGGGGGTACAATGAGCAGTTCTTC. The chain employs TRBV5-4 and TRBJ2-1; D may correspond to TRBD1 or TRBD2 (6 bases each). The CDR3 has 16 residues. Trimming took off 4 bases at V and 4 bases at J, with 18 bases between the two ends. Looked up from germline, CDR1 is SGHNT and CDR2 is YYREEE (reference sequence).

The genes are TRBV7-2 and TRBJ1-1, with 10 bases fitting TRBD1. In germline, CDR1 is SGHTA, CDR2 FQGNSA. This CDR3 has 14 residues. The trim removed 3 bases at V and 3 bases at J, leaving 1 base unmatched. The CDR3 region is CASSLGQGYTEAFF. DNA of the CDR3: TGTGCCAGCAGCTTGGGACAGGGGTACACTGAAGCTTTCTTT.

V gene TRBV28 combines with J gene TRBJ2-1, with D hard to call. Germline V gives CDR1 MDHEN, CDR2 SYDVKM. The CDR3 has 15 amino acids. V was shortened by 2 bases and J by 8 bases, with 16 bases between the two germline ends. The CDR3 is CASSLRWRQRDEQFF. CDR3 DNA sequence: TGTGCCAGCAGTTTAAGGTGGCGGCAACGGGATGAGCAGTTCTTC.

This clone was detected only once. The V call is TRBV28, the J call TRBJ2-2; 7 bases line up with TRBD2. The CDR3 is made up of 14 amino acids. V lost 8 bases and J lost 0; bases outside the gene matches: 3. CDR1 and CDR2 from the germline V gene are MDHEN and SYDVKM. CDR3 protein: CASGGGANTGELFF. CDR3 nucleotides: TGTGCCAGCGGGGGGGGTGCGAACACCGGGGAGCTGTTTTTT.

About this clone itself: This sample also contains other DNA sequences that code for the same CDR3. The chain joins TRBV2 to TRBJ2-5, with D possibly TRBD1 on 6 matching bases. The CDR3 is 13 residues long. Germline CDR1 reads SNHLY; CDR2 reads FYNNEI. The V and J ends lost 6 bases and 1 base respectively, with 9 bases between them. Here the CDR3 DNA reads TGTGCCAGCAGAGGGACATCCCAAGAGACCCAGTACTTC. This sequence encodes CASRGTSQETQYF.